This TCR beta chain was identified in a study of OX40 agonist ivuxolimab in advanced cancers. The CDR3 is 16 residues long. Trimming cost V 2 bases and J 1 base, with 14 bases left between them. Germline V CDR1 and CDR2: ENHRY, SYGVKD. Produced via immunoSEQ multiplex PCR; TCRdb's table is partial and in-frame only. This table holds roughly 60,000 clones, about 88% found once. The V gene is TRBV10-3, the J gene TRBJ1-1, with a weak D call TRBD1 (5 bases). The sample in question was CD4+ or CD8+ T cells sorted from blood, obtained in a trial of the OX40 agonist ivuxolimab. This receptor was obtained from an adult with an advanced solid tumor such as melanoma, head and neck, liver or kidney cancer. The CDR3: CAISENQGTANTEAFF. CDR3 DNA sequence: TGTGCCATCAGTGAGAACCAAGGGACGGCGAACACTGAAGCTTTCTTT.